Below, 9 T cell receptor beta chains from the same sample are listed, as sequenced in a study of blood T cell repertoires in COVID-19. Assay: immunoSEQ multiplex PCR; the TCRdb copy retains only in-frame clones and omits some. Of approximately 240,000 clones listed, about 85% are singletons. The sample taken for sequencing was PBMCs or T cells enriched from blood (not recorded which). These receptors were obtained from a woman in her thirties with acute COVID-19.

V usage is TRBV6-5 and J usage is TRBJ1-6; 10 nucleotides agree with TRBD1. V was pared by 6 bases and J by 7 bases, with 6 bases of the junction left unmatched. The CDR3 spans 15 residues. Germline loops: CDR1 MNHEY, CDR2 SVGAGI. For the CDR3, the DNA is TGTGCCAGCAGCGCGACAGGGGGCGTGAATTCACCCCTCCACTTT. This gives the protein CASSATGGVNSPLHF.

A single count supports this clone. The CDR3, as DNA: TGCGCCAGCAGCATACAGGGGGGGAACACTGAAGCTTTCTTT. It is translated as CASSIQGGNTEAFF. V is TRBV10-2 and J is TRBJ1-1, with 8 bases matching TRBD1. Germline-derived CDR1 and CDR2 are WSHSY and SAAADI. This CDR3 region has 14 residues. V lost 6 bases, J lost 1 base, and 4 bases stayed unmatched.

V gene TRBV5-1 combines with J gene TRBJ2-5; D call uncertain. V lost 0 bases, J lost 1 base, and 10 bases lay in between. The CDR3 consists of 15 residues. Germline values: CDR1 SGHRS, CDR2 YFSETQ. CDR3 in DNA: TGCGCCAGCAGCTTGGCCTACAGCTCCCAAGAGACCCAGTACTTC. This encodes CASSLAYSSQETQYF.

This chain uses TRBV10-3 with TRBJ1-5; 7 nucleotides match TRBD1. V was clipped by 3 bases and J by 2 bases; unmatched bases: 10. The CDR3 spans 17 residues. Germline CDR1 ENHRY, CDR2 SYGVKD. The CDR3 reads CAISDTRAGGGNQPQHF. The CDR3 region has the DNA TGTGCCATCAGTGATACGCGGGCAGGGGGTGGCAATCAGCCCCAGCATTTT.

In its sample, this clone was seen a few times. The CDR3 region is CASRPQGTSNYGYTF. In DNA form, the CDR3 reads TGTGCCAGCCGACCCCAGGGAACATCTAACTATGGCTACACCTTC. The chain uses TRBV5-6 and TRBJ1-2; a possible D gene is TRBD1 (5 bases). This CDR3 contains 15 residues. Germline CDR1 reads SGHDT; CDR2 reads YYEEEE. Trimming removed 7 bases from V and 0 bases from J, with 16 bases in between. The entire variable domain, with the rest obtained from reference TRBV5-6 and TRBJ1-2, is as follows: DAGVTQSPTHLIKTRGQQVTLRCSPKSGHDTVSWYQQALGQGPQFIFQYYEEEERQRGNFPDRFSGHQFPNYSSELNVNALLLGDSALYLCASRPQGTSNYGYTFGSGTRLTVV.

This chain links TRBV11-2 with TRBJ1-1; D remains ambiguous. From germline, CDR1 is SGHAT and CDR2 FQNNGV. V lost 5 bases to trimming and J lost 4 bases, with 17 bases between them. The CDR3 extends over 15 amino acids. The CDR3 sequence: CASSPRRGVRTEAFF. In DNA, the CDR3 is TGTGCCAGCAGCCCTAGACGCGGGGTGCGCACTGAAGCTTTCTTT.

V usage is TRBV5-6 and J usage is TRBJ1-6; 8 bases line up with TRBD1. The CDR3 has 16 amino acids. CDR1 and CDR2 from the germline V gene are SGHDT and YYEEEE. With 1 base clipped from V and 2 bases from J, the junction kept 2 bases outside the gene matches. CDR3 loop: CASSLSTGAYNSPLHF. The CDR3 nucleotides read TGTGCCAGCAGCTTGTCGACAGGGGCCTATAATTCACCCCTCCACTTT.

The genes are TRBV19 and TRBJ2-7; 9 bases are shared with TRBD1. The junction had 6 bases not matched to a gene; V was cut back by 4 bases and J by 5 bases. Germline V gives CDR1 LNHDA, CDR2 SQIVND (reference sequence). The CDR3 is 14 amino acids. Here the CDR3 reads CASSRDRVAHEQYF. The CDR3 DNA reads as TGTGCCAGTAGTAGGGACAGGGTCGCACACGAGCAGTACTTC. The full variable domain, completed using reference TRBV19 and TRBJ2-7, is DGGITQSPKYLFRKEGQNVTLSCEQNLNHDAMYWYRQDPGQGLRLIYYSQIVNDFQKGDIAEGYSVSREKKESFPLTVTSAQKNPTAFYLCASSRDRVAHEQYFGPGTRLTVT.

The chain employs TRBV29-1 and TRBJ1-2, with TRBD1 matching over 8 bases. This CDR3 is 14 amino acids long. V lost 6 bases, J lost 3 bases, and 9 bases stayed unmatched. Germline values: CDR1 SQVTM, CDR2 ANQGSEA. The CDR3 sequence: CSVRETGGYYGYTF. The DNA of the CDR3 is TGCAGCGTCCGGGAAACAGGGGGATACTATGGCTACACCTTC.